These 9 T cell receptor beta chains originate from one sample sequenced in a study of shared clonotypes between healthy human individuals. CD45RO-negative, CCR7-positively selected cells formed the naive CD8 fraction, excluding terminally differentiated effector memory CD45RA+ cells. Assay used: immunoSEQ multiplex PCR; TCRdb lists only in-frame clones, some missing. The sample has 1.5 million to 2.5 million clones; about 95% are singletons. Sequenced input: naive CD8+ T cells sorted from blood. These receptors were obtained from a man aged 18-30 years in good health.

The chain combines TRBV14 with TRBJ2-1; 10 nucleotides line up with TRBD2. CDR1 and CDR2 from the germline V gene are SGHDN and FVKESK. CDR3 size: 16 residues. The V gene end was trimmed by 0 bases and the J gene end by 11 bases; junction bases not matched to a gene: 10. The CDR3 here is CASSQDVFTSGTQQFF. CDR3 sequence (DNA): TGTGCCAGCAGCCAAGATGTTTTCACTAGCGGGACGCAGCAGTTCTTC. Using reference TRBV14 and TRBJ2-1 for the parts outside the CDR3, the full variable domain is EAGVTQFPSHSVIEKGQTVTLRCDPISGHDNLYWYRRVMGKEIKFLLHFVKESKQDESGMPNNRFLAERTGGTYSTLKVQPAELEDSGVYFCASSQDVFTSGTQQFFGPGTRLTVL.

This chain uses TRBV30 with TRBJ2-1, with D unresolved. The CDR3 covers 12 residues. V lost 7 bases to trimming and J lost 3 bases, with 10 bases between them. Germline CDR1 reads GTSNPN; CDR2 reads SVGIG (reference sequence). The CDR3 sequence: CAFDALYNEQFF. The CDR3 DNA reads TGTGCCTTTGACGCCCTCTACAATGAGCAGTTCTTC.

As DNA, the CDR3 is TGTGCCAGCAGTTACTCCCGACAGGGTGGGAACACTGAAGCTTTCTTT. Its protein product is CASSYSRQGGNTEAFF. V and J are TRBV6-5 and TRBJ1-1; 7 bases match TRBD1. Germline V gene data show CDR1 as MNHEY and CDR2 as SVGAGI. The CDR3 length is 16 residues. Germline trimming cut 0 bases from V and 1 base from J; bases unmatched to any gene: 5.

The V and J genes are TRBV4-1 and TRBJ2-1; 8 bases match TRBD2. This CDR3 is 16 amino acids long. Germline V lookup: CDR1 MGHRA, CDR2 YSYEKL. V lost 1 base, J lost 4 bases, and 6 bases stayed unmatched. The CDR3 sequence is CASSQVGGAVYNEQFF. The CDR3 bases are TGCGCCAGCAGCCAAGTCGGGGGGGCCGTTTACAATGAGCAGTTCTTC.

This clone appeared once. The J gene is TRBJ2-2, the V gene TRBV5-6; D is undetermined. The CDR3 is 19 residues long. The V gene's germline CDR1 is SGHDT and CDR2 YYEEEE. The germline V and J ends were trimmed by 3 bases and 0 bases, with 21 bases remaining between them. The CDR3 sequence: CASSSPARLEITNTGELFF. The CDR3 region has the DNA TGTGCCAGCAGCTCCCCCGCCCGACTTGAGATTACGAACACCGGGGAGCTGTTTTTT.

CDR3 coding DNA: TGCGCCAGCAGCCAAGATTTCGGCAGTGGGCACTCACCCCTCCACTTT. Translated: CASSQDFGSGHSPLHF. The gene calls are TRBV4-1 and TRBJ1-6; D call uncertain. Germline-derived CDR1 and CDR2 are MGHRA and YSYEKL. This CDR3 is built from 16 residues. V lost 0 bases and J lost 10, with 16 bases in between.

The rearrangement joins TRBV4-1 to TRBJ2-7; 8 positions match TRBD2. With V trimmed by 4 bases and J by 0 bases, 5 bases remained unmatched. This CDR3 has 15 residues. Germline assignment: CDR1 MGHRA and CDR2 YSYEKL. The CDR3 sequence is CASSLSGTSSYEQYF. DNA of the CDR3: TGCGCCAGCAGCCTTTCCGGGACTAGCTCCTACGAGCAGTACTTC.

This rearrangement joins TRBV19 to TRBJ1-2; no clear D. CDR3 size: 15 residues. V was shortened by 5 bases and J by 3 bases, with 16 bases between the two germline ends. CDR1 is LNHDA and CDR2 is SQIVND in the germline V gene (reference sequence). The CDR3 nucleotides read TGTGCCAGTAGTCCATTCCCGGGGAAGGACTATGGCTACACCTTC. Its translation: CASSPFPGKDYGYTF.

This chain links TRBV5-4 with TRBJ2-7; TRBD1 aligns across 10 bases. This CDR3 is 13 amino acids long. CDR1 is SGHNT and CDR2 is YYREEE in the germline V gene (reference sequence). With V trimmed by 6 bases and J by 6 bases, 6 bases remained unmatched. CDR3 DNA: TGTGCCAGCACGGGACAGGGGAATCGCGAGCAGTACTTC. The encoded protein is CASTGQGNREQYF.